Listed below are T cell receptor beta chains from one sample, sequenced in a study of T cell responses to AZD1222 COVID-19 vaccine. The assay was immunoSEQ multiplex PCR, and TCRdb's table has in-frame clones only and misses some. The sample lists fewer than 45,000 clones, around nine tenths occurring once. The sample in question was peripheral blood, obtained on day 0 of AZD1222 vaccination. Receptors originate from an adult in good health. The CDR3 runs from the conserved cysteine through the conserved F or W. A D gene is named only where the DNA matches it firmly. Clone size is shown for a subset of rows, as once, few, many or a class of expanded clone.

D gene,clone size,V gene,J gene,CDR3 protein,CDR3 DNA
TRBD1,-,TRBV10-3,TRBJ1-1,CAISLGTGDTEAFF,TGTGCCATCTCCCTCGGGACAGGGGACACTGAAGCTTTCTTT
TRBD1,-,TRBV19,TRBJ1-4,CASSPRGLSAGEKLFF,TGTGCCAGTAGCCCCAGGGGGCTCTCGGCGGGGGAAAAACTGTTTTTT
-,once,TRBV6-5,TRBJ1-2,CASSYSRVDSYTF,TGTGCCAGCAGTTACTCGAGGGTCGACTCCTACACCTTC
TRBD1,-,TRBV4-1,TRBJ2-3,CASSGSPLDRGDTDTQYF,TGCGCCAGCAGCGGAAGTCCTTTAGACAGGGGAGACACAGATACGCAGTATTTT
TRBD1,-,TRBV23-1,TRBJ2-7,CASSPDRVVEEQYF,TGCGCCAGCAGCCCGGACAGGGTCGTAGAGGAGCAGTACTTC
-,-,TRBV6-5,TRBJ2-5,CASSPTGWETQYF,TGTGCCAGCAGTCCTACAGGGTGGGAGACCCAGTACTTC
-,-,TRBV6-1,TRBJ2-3,CASSEARSFRTDTQYF,TGTGCCAGCAGTGAAGCGCGGAGCTTTCGGACAGATACGCAGTATTTT
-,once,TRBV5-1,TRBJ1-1,CASSSELQGRNTEAFF,TGCGCCAGCAGCTCCGAACTACAGGGAAGGAACACTGAAGCTTTCTTT
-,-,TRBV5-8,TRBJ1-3,CASSERTARNTIYF,TGTGCCAGCAGCGAGAGGACGGCAAGAAACACCATATATTTT
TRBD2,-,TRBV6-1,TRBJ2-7,CASSDPGLVIYEQYF,TGTGCCAGCAGTGACCCGGGACTAGTCATCTACGAGCAGTACTTC
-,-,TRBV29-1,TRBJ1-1,CSVGWAGAPNTEAFF,TGCAGCGTTGGGTGGGCAGGGGCCCCGAACACTGAAGCTTTCTTT
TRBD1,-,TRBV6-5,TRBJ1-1,CASSLIQGRAFF,TGTGCCAGCAGCCTTATACAGGGGAGGGCTTTCTTT
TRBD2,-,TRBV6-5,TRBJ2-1,CASSYTGGSSYNEQFF,TGTGCCAGCAGTTACACGGGGGGGAGCTCCTACAATGAGCAGTTCTTC
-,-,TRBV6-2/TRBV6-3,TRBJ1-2,CASSYNGGRDRRTF,TGTGCCAGCAGTTACAACGGGGGCAGGGACCGGAGGACCTTC
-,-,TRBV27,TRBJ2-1,CASTFGDGGNEQFF,TGTGCCAGCACTTTCGGGGATGGCGGGAATGAGCAGTTCTTC
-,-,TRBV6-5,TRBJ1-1,CASSYYPQGMGAFF,TGTGCCAGCAGTTACTATCCACAGGGAATGGGAGCTTTCTTT
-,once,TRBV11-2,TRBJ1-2,CASTPTGTNYGYTF,TGTGCCAGCACCCCCACAGGGACCAACTATGGCTACACCTTC
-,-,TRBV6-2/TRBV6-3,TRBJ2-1,CASSYRGDTDEQFF,TGTGCCAGCAGTTACCGGGGCGACACCGATGAGCAGTTCTTC
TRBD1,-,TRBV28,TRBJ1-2,CASSSGQGRSYTF,TGTGCCAGCAGTTCGGGACAGGGTAGAAGCTACACCTTC
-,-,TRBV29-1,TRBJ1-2,CSGTDEPGYGYTF,TGCAGCGGAACAGATGAGCCCGGCTATGGCTACACCTTC
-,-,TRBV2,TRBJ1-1,CASRAYLVNTEAFF,TGTGCCAGCAGAGCTTACCTGGTGAACACTGAAGCTTTCTTT
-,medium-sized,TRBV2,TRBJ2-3,CASLRSTDTQYF,TGTGCCAGTCTTCGGAGCACAGATACGCAGTATTTT
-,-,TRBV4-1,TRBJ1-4,CASSQVRWGTNEKLFF,TGCGCCAGCAGCCAAGTGAGATGGGGAACTAATGAAAAACTGTTTTTT
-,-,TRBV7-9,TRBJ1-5,CASTLGQGNQPQHF,TGTGCCAGCACCCTGGGGCAGGGGAATCAGCCCCAGCATTTT
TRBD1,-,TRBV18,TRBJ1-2,CASSPPVTGTGYGYTF,TGTGCCAGCTCACCACCGGTCACTGGGACAGGCTATGGCTACACCTTC
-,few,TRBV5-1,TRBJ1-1,CASSLGGRNTEAFF,TGCGCCAGCAGCTTGGGCGGCAGGAACACTGAAGCTTTCTTT
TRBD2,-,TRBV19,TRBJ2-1,CASSTGGGSSYNEQFF,TGTGCCAGTAGTACGGGCGGGGGGTCCTCCTACAATGAGCAGTTCTTC
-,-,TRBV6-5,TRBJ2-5,CASSYSGGAETQYF,TGTGCCAGCAGTTACTCGGGGGGGGCGGAGACCCAGTACTTC
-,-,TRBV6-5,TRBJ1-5,CASSTGNNQPQHF,TGTGCCAGCAGCACAGGTAACAATCAGCCCCAGCATTTT
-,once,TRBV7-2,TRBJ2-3,CASSLDRASTDTQYF,TGTGCCAGCAGCTTAGACAGGGCCAGCACAGATACGCAGTATTTT
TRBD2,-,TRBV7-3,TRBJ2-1,CASSLTSSGGAYNEQFF,TGTGCCAGCAGCTTAACGTCTAGCGGGGGGGCCTACAATGAGCAGTTCTTC
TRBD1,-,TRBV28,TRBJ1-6,CASNLGTANSPLHF,TGTGCCAGCAACCTAGGGACAGCTAATTCACCCCTCCACTTT
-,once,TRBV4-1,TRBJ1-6,CASSPSGGRAIYSPLHF,TGCGCCAGCAGCCCAAGCGGAGGCAGGGCTATCTATTCACCCCTCCACTTT
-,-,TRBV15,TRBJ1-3,CATSRDRGTGNTIYF,TGTGCCACCAGCAGAGATAGGGGAACTGGAAACACCATATATTTT
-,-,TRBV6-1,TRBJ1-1,CASSDRILGAFF,TGTGCCAGCAGTGATCGAATTCTGGGAGCTTTCTTT
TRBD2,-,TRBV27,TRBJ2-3,CASSKRGGMDTQYF,TGTGCCAGCAGTAAACGCGGGGGGATGGATACGCAGTATTTT
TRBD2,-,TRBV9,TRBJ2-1,CASSVENPGLKYNEQFF,TGTGCCAGCAGCGTAGAAAATCCGGGACTAAAATACAATGAGCAGTTCTTC
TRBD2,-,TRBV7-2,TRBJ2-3,CASKLAGGTDTQYF,TGTGCCAGCAAATTAGCGGGAGGCACAGATACGCAGTATTTT
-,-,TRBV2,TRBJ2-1,CASGSERSIYNEQFF,TGTGCCAGCGGTTCCGAACGGAGCATTTACAATGAGCAGTTCTTC
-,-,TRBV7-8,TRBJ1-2,CASSPHLQGSYTF,TGTGCCAGCAGCCCTCATCTACAGGGATCGTACACCTTC
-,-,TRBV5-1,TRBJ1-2,CASSLDRSEADGYTF,TGCGCCAGCAGCTTGGATAGGTCGGAAGCGGACGGCTACACCTTC
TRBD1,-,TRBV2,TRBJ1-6,CASTEGPRQGINSPLHF,TGTGCCAGCACTGAAGGTCCGCGACAGGGGATTAATTCACCCCTCCACTTT
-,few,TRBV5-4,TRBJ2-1,CASSLGAGGAYNEQFF,TGTGCCAGCAGCTTGGGGGCAGGAGGAGCCTACAATGAGCAGTTCTTC
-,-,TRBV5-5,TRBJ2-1,CASSSLRNEQFF,TGTGCCAGCAGCTCCCTCCGCAATGAGCAGTTCTTC
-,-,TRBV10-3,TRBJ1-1,CAISESKKVPEAFF,TGTGCCATCAGTGAGTCTAAGAAGGTCCCTGAAGCTTTCTTT
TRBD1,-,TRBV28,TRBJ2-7,CASSLRQGFSYEQYF,TGTGCCAGCAGTTTGAGACAGGGTTTTTCGTACGAGCAGTACTTC
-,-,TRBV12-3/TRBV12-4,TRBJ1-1,CAGQQGRNTEAFF,TGTGCCGGGCAACAGGGTCGGAACACTGAAGCTTTCTTT
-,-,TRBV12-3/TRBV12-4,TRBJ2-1,CASSPVEYNEQFF,TGTGCCAGCAGTCCGGTCGAATACAATGAGCAGTTCTTC
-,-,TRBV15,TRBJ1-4,CATSSTATNEKLFF,TGTGCCACCAGCAGCACAGCGACTAATGAAAAACTGTTTTTT
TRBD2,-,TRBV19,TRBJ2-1,CASSIKKGLAGGLVEQFF,TGTGCCAGTAGTATAAAAAAGGGACTAGCGGGAGGTTTGGTTGAGCAGTTCTTC
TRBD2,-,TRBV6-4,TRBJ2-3,CASSDSAGGPPDTQYF,TGTGCCAGCAGTGACTCTGCGGGGGGCCCCCCAGATACGCAGTATTTT
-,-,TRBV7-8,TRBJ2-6,CASSLAGTASGANVLTF,TGTGCCAGCAGCTTGGCGGGGACAGCCTCTGGGGCCAACGTCCTGACTTTC
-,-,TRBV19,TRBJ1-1,CASSIYQGITEAFF,TGTGCCAGTAGTATTTACCAGGGGATCACTGAAGCTTTCTTT
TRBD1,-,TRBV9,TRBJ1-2,CASSVDGQGEGYGYTF,TGTGCCAGCAGCGTAGATGGGCAGGGGGAAGGCTATGGCTACACCTTC